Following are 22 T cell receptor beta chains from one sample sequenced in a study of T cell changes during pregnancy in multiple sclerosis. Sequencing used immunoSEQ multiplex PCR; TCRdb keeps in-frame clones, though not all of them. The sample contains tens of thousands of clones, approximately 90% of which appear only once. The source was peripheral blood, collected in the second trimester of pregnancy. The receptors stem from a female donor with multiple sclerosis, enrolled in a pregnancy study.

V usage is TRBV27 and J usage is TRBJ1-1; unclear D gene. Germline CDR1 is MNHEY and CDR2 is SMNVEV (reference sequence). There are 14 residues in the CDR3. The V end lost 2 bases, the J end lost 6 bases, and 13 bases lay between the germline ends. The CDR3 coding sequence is TGTGCCAGCAGTTTACTTCTGGTGGGCGCTGAAGCTTTCTTT. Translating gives CASSLLLVGAEAFF.

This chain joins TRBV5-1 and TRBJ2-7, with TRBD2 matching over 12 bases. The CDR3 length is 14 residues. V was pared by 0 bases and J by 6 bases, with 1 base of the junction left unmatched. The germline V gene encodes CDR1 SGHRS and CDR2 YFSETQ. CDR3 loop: CASSLGTSGVEQYF. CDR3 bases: TGCGCCAGCAGCTTGGGGACTAGCGGGGTCGAGCAGTACTTC.

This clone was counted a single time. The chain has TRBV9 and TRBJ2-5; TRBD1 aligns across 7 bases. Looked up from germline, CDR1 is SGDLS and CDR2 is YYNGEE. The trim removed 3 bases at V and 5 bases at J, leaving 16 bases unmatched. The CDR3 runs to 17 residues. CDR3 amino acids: CASSETLGQAFGETQYF. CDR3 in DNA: TGTGCCAGCAGCGAAACCCTCGGACAGGCCTTCGGGGAGACCCAGTACTTC.

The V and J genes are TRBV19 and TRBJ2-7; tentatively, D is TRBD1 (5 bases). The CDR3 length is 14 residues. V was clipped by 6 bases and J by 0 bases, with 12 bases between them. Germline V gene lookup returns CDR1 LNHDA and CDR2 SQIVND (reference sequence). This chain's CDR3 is CASSQTALSYEQYF. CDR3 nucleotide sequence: TGTGCCAGTAGCCAGACAGCGCTCTCCTACGAGCAGTACTTC.

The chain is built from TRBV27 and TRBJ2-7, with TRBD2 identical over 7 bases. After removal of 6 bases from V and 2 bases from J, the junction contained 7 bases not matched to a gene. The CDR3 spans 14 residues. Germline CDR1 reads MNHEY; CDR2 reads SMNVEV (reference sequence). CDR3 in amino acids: CASRRPGLPYEQYF. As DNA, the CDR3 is TGTGCCAGCAGGCGACCGGGACTACCCTACGAGCAGTACTTC.

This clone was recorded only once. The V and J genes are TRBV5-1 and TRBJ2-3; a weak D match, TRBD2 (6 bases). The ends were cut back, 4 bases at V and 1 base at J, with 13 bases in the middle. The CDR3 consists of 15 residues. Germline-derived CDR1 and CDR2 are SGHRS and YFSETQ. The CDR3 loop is CASSGGTAGTDTQYF. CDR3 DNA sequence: TGCGCCAGCAGCGGGGGGACGGCGGGCACAGATACGCAGTATTTT.

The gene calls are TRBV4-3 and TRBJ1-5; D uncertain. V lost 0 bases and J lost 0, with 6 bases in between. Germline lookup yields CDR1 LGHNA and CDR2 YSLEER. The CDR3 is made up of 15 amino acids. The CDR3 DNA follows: TGCGCCAGCAGCCAAGACCGTTATAGCAATCAGCCCCAGCATTTT. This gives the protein CASSQDRYSNQPQHF.

CDR3 sequence reads: CASRAQGASNQPQHF. CDR3 nucleotide sequence: TGTGCCAGCAGGGCTCAGGGGGCCTCCAATCAGCCCCAGCATTTT. V is TRBV2 and J is TRBJ1-5; 8 bases are shared with TRBD1. After removal of 6 bases from V and 3 bases from J, the junction contained 7 bases not matched to a gene. Germline CDR1 is SNHLY and CDR2 is FYNNEI. CDR3 length equals 15 residues.

Here the CDR3 DNA reads TGCGCCAGCAGCTTTACCCTCCAGGAGCAGTTCTTC. Amino acid sequence: CASSFTLQEQFF. The chain combines TRBV5-1 with TRBJ2-1; D not resolved. Trimming pared 2 bases from V and 10 bases from J, leaving 10 bases between. Germline V gene sequence: CDR1 SGHRS, CDR2 YFSETQ. The CDR3 loop spans 12 amino acids.

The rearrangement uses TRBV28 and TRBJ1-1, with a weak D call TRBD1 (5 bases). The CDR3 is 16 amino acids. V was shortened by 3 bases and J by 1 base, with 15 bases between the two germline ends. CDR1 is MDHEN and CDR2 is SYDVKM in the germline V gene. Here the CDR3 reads CASSLGGLKGNTEAFF. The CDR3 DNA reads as TGTGCCAGCAGTTTGGGGGGGTTGAAGGGGAACACTGAAGCTTTCTTT.

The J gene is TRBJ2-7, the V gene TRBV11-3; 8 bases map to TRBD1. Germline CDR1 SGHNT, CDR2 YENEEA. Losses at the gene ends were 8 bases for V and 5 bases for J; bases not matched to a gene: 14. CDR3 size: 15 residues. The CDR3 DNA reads TGTGCCAGCGGTACCAGACAGGGGCGGAACAACGAGCAGTACTTC. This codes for CASGTRQGRNNEQYF.

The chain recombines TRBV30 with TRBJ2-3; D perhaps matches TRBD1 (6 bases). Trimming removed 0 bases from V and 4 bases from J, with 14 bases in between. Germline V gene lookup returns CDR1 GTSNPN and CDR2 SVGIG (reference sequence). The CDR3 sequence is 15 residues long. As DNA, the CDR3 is TGTGCCTGGAGTGTACAGGGTTCTAGGGCAGATACGCAGTATTTT. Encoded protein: CAWSVQGSRADTQYF.

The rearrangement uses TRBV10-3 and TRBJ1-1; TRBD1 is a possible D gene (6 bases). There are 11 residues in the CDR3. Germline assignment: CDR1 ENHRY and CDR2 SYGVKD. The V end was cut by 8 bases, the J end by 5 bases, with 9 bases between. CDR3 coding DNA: TGTGCCATCTCACAGGGTACTGAAGCTTTCTTT. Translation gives CAISQGTEAFF.

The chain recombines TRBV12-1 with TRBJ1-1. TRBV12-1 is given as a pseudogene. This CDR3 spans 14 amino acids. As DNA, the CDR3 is TGTGCCAGCAGCTCCCCAAGGGGACTCACTGAAGCTTTCTTT. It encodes CASSSPRGLTEAFF.

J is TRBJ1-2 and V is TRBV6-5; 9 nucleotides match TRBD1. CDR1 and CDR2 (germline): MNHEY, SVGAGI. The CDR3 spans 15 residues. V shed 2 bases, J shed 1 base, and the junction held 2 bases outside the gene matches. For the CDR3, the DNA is TGTGCCAGCAGTTACCAGGGACAGGGTAACTATGGCTACACCTTC. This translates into CASSYQGQGNYGYTF.

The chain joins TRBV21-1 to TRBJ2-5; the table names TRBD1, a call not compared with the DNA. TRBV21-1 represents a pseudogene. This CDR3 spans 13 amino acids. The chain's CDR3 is CASSFLGRETQYF. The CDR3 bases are TGTGCCAGCAGCTTCCTTGGCAGGGAGACCCAGTACTTC.

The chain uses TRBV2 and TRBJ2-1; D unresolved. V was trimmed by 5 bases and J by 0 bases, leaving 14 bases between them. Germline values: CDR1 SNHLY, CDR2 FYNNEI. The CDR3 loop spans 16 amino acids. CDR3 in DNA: TGTGCCAGCAGTTACACCGAGGTAAACTCCTACAATGAGCAGTTCTTC. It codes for CASSYTEVNSYNEQFF.

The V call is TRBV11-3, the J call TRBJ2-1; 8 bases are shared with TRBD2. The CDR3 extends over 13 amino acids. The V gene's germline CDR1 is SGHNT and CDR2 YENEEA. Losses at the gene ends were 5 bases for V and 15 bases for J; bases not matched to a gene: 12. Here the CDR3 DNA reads TGTGCCAGCAGCCCACTAAGCGGGGGTCTTATGTTCTTC. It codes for CASSPLSGGLMFF.

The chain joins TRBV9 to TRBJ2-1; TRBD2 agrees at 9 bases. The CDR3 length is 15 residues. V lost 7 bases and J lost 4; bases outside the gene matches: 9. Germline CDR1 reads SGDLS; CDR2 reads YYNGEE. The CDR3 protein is CASQRGADPYNEQFF. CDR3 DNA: TGTGCCAGCCAGCGGGGGGCAGATCCTTACAATGAGCAGTTCTTC.

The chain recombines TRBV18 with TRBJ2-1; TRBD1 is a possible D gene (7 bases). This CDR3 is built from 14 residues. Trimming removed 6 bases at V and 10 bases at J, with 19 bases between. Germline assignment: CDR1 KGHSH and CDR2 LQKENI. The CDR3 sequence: CASSLGGQPLEQFF. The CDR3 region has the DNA TGTGCCAGCTCGCTCGGGGGACAGCCCTTAGAGCAGTTCTTC.

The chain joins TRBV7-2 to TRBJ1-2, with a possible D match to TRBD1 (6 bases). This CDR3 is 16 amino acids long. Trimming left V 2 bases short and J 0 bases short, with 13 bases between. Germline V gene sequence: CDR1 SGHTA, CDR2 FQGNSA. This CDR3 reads CASSLRDKGPNYGYTF. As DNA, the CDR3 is TGTGCCAGCAGCTTAAGGGACAAGGGGCCTAACTATGGCTACACCTTC.

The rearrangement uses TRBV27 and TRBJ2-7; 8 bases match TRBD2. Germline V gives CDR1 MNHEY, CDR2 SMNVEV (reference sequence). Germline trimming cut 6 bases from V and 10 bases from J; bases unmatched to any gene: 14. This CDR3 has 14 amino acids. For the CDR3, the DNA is TGTGCCAGCAGCCCGAGTACCTTCGGGACTAGTCAGTACTTC. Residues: CASSPSTFGTSQYF.